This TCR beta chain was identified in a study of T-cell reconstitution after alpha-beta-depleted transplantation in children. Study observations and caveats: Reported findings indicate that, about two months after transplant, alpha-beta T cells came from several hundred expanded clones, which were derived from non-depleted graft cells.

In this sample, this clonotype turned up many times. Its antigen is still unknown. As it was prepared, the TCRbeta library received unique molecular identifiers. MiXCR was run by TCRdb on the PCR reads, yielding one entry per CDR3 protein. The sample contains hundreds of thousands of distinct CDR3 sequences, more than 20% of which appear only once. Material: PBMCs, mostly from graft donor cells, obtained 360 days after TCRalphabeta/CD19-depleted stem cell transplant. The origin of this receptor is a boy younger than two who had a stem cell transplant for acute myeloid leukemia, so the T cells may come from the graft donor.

CDR3 residues: CASSLATDGTNYGYTF. DNA of the CDR3: TGTGCCAGCAGCCTTGCCACGGATGGGACTAACTATGGCTACACCTTC. The chain uses TRBV11-1 and TRBJ1-2; D remains ambiguous. V lost 5 bases, J lost 0 bases, and 16 bases lay in between. CDR3 length: 16 amino acids. CDR1 is SGHAT and CDR2 is FQDESV in the germline V gene (reference sequence).